The 8 T cell receptor beta chains in this list originate from one sample, sequenced in a study of blood T cell repertoires in COVID-19 (dated by TCRdb to the early 2020s). Receptor libraries were prepared by the immunoSEQ multiplex PCR assay. TCRdb took this table from immuneACCESS and kept in-frame rearrangements with V and J called. Such tables lack part of the clones; where checked against another copy, unresolved V genes explain under half of the gap, and the rest is unexplained. The sample data list around 230,000 clones, and 80% to 90% of these were observed just once. The ten most abundant clones make up around 2.4% of the sample. Sequenced input: peripheral blood. The receptor set was obtained from a man aged 40-50 years who had recovered from COVID-19.

The chain couples TRBV29-1 to TRBJ2-1, with a tentative D call TRBD2 (6 bases). The CDR3 consists of 13 residues. Germline CDR1 and CDR2: SQVTM and ANQGSEA. DNA of the CDR3: TGCAGTGCCGGGACGTGGAGGGAAAATGAGCAGTTCTTC. Translating gives CSAGTWRENEQFF.

The chain has TRBV14 and TRBJ2-7, with D possibly matching TRBD2 (6 bases). Germline CDR1 is SGHDN and CDR2 is FVKESK. V lost 2 bases, J lost 0 bases, and 8 bases lay in between. The CDR3 contains 14 residues. CDR3 nucleotides: TGTGCCAGCAGCCAATGGGGGGACTCCTACGAGCAGTACTTC. This encodes CASSQWGDSYEQYF.

V usage is TRBV30 and J usage is TRBJ1-4; TRBD1 agrees at 9 bases. The J segment lost 8 bases and the V segment lost 0 bases, leaving 4 bases of the junction unmatched. CDR3 length equals 14 residues. CDR1 GTSNPN and CDR2 SVGIG come from the germline V gene (reference sequence). CDR3 amino acids: CAWSVGQGNEKLFF. The CDR3 nucleotides read TGTGCCTGGAGTGTCGGACAGGGGAACGAAAAACTGTTTTTT.

The chain couples TRBV2 to TRBJ1-5, with 10 nucleotides matching TRBD1. The CDR3 contains 15 residues. Trimming removed 6 bases from V and 4 bases from J; junction bases left unmatched: 6. Germline CDR1 reads SNHLY; CDR2 reads FYNNEI. The CDR3, as DNA: TGTGCCAGCAGCCTGACAGGGGGCAGGAATCAGCCCCAGCATTTT. This gives the protein CASSLTGGRNQPQHF.

The rearrangement joins TRBV3-1 (or the pseudogene TRBV3-2) to TRBJ2-3; maybe TRBD2 (6 bases). The CDR3 runs to 13 residues. CDR1 and CDR2 from the germline V gene are LGHDT and YNNKEL (reference sequence). Between the trimmed V and J ends, which lost 7 bases and 5 bases, there was a span of 13 bases. In DNA, the CDR3 is TGTGCCAGCACCCTCCGGGGAGGAGATACGCAGTATTTT. Protein product: CASTLRGGDTQYF.

The rearrangement joins TRBV7-8 to TRBJ1-3, with a tentative D call TRBD1 (6 bases). This CDR3 is 15 amino acids long. V was shortened by 2 bases and J by 2 bases, with 10 bases between the two germline ends. Germline CDR1 reads SGHVS; CDR2 reads FQNEAQ. As DNA, the CDR3 is TGTGCCAGCAGCTTATCATCAGGGGCTGGAAACACCATATATTTT. Translated: CASSLSSGAGNTIYF.

The chain carries TRBV19 and TRBJ1-2; no firm D call. The germline V gene encodes CDR1 LNHDA and CDR2 SQIVND (reference sequence). This CDR3 comprises 15 residues. Trimming cost V 1 base and J 2 bases, with 11 bases left between them. The CDR3 DNA reads as TGTGCCAGTAGTATAGCCGGCGGCGGGAACTATGGCTACACCTTC. It translates to CASSIAGGGNYGYTF.

This clone was seen more than once but under ten times. This chain uses TRBV6-5 with TRBJ1-1, with D uncertain. The CDR3 extends over 14 amino acids. Looked up from germline, CDR1 is MNHEY and CDR2 is SVGAGI. Trimming took off 8 bases at V and 4 bases at J, with 17 bases between the two ends. CDR3 nucleotides: TGTGCCAGCTCTTCACGCTCGGAGGCCACTGAAGCTTTCTTT. Translation: CASSSRSEATEAFF.